The T cell receptor beta chain described here comes from a study of Ad26.COV2.S vaccination and SARS-CoV-2 variants. Broader study findings: After vaccination, reports described spike-specific CD8+ and CD4+ T cell responses as showing substantial breadth.

Details on this clone: Antigen specificity is unknown.

This CDR3 spans 13 amino acids. Trimming removed 7 bases at V and 0 bases at J, with 9 bases between. Treatment specified: about 20 received Ad26.COV2.S at low or high dose, single or two shots; a few received placebo; per-sample allocation not given. After the first vaccine or placebo injection, samples were drawn on day 63. Using immunoSEQ multiplex PCR, the repertoire was profiled, and TCRdb retains in-frame clones only, with some absent. The sample includes about 680,000 clones, around 89% of them seen just once. The chain is built from TRBV12-3 or TRBV12-4 and TRBJ1-1; D unresolved. This sequence was found in a person aged 18-65 years who received the Ad26.COV2.S COVID-19 vaccine or a placebo. The sequences come from peripheral blood, collected in a trial of Ad26.COV2.S vaccine versus placebo. The CDR3 DNA reads as TGTGCCAGCAAAGAACGTTTGAACACTGAAGCTTTCTTT. Its protein is CASKERLNTEAFF.